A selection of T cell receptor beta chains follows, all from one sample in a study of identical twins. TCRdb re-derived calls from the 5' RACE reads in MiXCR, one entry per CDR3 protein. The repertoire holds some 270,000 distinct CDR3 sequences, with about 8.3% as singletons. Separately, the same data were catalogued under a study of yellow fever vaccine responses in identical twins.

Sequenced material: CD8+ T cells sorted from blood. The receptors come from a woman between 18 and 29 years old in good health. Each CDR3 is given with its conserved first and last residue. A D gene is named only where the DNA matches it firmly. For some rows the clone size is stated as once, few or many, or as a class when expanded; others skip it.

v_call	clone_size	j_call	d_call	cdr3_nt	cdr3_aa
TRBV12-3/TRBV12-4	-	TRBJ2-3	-	TGTGCCAGCAGTGGAGCTAACACAGATACGCAGTATTTT	CASSGANTDTQYF
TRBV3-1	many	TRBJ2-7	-	TGTGCCAGCAGCGCGCTGGGGGAGCAGTACTTC	CASSALGEQYF
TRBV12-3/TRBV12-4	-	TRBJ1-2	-	TGTGCCAGCAGTCTAAATCAGGGCTACACCTTC	CASSLNQGYTF
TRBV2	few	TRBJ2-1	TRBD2	TGTGCCAGCAGCCCACGACTAGCGGAGAGCTACAATGAGCAGTTCTTC	CASSPRLAESYNEQFF
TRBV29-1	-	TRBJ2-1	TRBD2	TGCAGCGTTGATTCTAGCGGAGATAACTACAATGAGCAGTTCTTC	CSVDSSGDNYNEQFF
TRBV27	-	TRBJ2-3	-	TGTGCCAGCATTACTTCCGGAGGGCTAGGCACAGATACGCAGTATTTT	CASITSGGLGTDTQYF
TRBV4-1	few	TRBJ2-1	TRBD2	TGCGCCAGCAGCCAAGCTAGCGGGAATAATGAGCAGTTCTTC	CASSQASGNNEQFF
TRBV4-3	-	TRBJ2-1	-	TGCGCCAGCAGCCAAAGGGGGACCAATGAGCAGTTCTTC	CASSQRGTNEQFF
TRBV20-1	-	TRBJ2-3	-	TGCAGTGCTAGGCAGAACCTAGACACAGATACGCAGTATTTT	CSARQNLDTDTQYF
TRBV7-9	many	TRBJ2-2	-	TGTGCCAGCAGCTTAGTGGCCGGACCCGGGGAGCTGTTTTTT	CASSLVAGPGELFF
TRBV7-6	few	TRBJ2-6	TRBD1	TGTGCCAGCCACACACCGGGACAGATAGATGAAAGCTCTGGGGCCAACGTCCTGACTTTC	CASHTPGQIDESSGANVLTF
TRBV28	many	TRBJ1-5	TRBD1	TGTGCCAGCAGCCCAATGGGGACAGGGGATCAGCCCCAGCATTTT	CASSPMGTGDQPQHF
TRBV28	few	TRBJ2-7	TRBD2	TGTGCCAGCAGTTCCCCCGGAGCGGGAGGGAGCTACGAGCAGTACTTC	CASSSPGAGGSYEQYF
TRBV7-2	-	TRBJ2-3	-	TGTGCCAGCAGCTTGCTCAGGGTTGTCACAGATACGCAGTATTTT	CASSLLRVVTDTQYF
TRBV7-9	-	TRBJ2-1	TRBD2	TGTGCCAGCCATCCGGGGGGAAACAATGAGCAGTTCTTC	CASHPGGNNEQFF
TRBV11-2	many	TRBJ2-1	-	TGTGCCAGCAGCTTATCCGGTGGCGAGCAGTTCTTC	CASSLSGGEQFF
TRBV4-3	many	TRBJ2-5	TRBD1	TGCGCCAGCAGCCAAGTCACCGGGACAGGGTCGTTAGAGACCCAGTACTTC	CASSQVTGTGSLETQYF
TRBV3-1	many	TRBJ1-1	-	TGTGCCAGCAGCCCCCGTGCGGAGAACACTGAAGCTTTCTTT	CASSPRAENTEAFF
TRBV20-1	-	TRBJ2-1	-	TGCAGTGCCAGACAGGTCGATGAGCAGTTCTTC	CSARQVDEQFF
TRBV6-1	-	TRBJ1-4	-	TGTGCCAGCTCTAAGAGGAGGGAAGCAACTAATGAAAAACTGTTTTTT	CASSKRREATNEKLFF
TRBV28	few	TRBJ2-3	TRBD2	TGTGCCAGCAGCCTCCGAGATGGACTAGACACAGATACGCAGTATTTT	CASSLRDGLDTDTQYF
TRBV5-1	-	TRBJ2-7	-	TGCGCCAGCAGCCCTACCGGAGGAGGCTCCTACGAGCAGTACTTC	CASSPTGGGSYEQYF
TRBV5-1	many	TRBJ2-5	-	TGCGCCAGCAGCTTGGAAGGTGGGCCCGAAGGAGAGACCCAGTACTTC	CASSLEGGPEGETQYF
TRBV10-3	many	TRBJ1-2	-	TGTGCCATCAGTGATCTATATGGCTACACCTTC	CAISDLYGYTF
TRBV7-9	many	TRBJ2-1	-	TGTGCCAGCAGCTCCCCGCTAGCGAGGGAGCAGTTCTTC	CASSSPLAREQFF
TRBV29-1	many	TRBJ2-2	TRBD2	TGCAGCGTTGTGGGGGGGATCACCGGGGAGCTGTTTTTT	CSVVGGITGELFF
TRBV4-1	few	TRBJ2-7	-	TGCGCCAGCAGCCCCCAAAACGGCTCCTACGAGCAGTACTTC	CASSPQNGSYEQYF
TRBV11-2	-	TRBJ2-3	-	TGTGCCAGCACCCACCCGGACGTAGCGGGCACAGATACGCAGTATTTT	CASTHPDVAGTDTQYF
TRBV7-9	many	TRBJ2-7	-	TGTGCCAGCAGCTTAGGATTCGTGGGTAGCTACGAGCAGTACTTC	CASSLGFVGSYEQYF